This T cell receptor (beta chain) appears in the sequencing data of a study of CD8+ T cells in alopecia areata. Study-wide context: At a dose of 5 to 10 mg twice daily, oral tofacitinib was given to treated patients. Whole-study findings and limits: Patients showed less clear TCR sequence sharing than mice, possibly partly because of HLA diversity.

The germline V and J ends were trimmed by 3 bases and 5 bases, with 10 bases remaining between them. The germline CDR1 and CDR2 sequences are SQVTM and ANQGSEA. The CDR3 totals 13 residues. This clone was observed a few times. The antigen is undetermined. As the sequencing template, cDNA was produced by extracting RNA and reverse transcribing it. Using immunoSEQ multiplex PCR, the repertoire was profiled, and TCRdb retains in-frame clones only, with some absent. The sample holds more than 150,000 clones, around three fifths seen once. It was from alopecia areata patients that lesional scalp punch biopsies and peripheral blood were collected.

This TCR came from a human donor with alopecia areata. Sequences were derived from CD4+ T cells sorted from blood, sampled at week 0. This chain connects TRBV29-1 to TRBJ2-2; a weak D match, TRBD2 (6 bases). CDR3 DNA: TGCAGCGTTGACGGGGGACGGACCGGGGAGCTGTTTTTT. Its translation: CSVDGGRTGELFF.